This record looks at one T cell receptor (beta chain) sequence and its context. Its antigen is currently not known. The input lacks base qualities; no much larger clone sits a single base away. Libraries came from PCR. Sequencing relied on an Illumina HiSeq 2500. To reduce PCR and sequencing biases, unique molecular identifiers were incorporated into the TCR beta cDNA libraries. Every 1 to 10 million input T cells yielded some 500,000 cDNA molecules, meaning each molecule approximated one T cell. The patient libraries were prepared and sequenced using the same protocol as the earlier healthy control dataset. Within a given batch, samples were prepared together, multiplexed and sequenced on the same HiSeq lane. The source study handled its data this way. MIGEC handled the raw barcoded reads, throwing out single-read molecular identifier groups before consensus assembly and CDR3 extraction. Clonotype tables were post-analysed with VDJtools, normalizing diversity by down-sampling all datasets to the smallest sample size. To correct batch-related cross-sample contamination, repertoire overlap clustering matched CDR3 amino acid sequences but not nucleotide sequences. Through fastp at Q25 and MiXCR, TCRdb rebuilt clones from the public reads, retaining in-frame beta chains. Each entry is one CDR3 protein sequence, shown with its most common DNA and genes. The V and J calls here are based on TCRdb, not the publication. This sample comprises about 820,000 distinct CDR3 sequences, 53% of them detected only once. The ten largest clones take up about 4.5% of the sample.

A distance of 13 bases separates the germline ends of V and J, which lose 0 bases and 1 base respectively. The CDR3 has 18 amino acids, counting the end cysteine and phenylalanine. The kept DNA is CDR3 alone, 54 bases in frame from the first base. The germline V gene sets CDR1 to MNHEY and CDR2 to SVGAGI. This entry is derived from a study of post-analysis software for immune sequencing data (dated by TCRdb to between 2014 and 2017). Regarding the complete study: Disease courses on record covered relapsing-remitting, secondary progressive and progressive-relapsing multiple sclerosis, though some patients had no subtype annotation. Patient repertoires were compared against 10 to 12 previously published healthy control repertoires from donors aged roughly 6 to 27 years. A subset of samples was prepared in parallel using single-end sample barcoding, then pooled and co-amplified after Illumina adapter ligation.

The paper's findings and limits, for the study overall: Significantly higher frequencies in patients than in controls were found for about 5 TRBV segments, including TRBV5-6, TRBV5-1 and TRBV20-1. Direct clustering with F measure revealed strong co-clustering of samples prepared in the same batch, which led to a batch-effect correction. The multiple sclerosis patient group was slightly younger than the control group. Compared with controls, multiple sclerosis patients had significantly lower normalized Chao1 diversity, a finding suggesting substantial peripheral T-cell clonal expansion.

To demonstrate the VDJtools post-analysis software, the study profiled TCR beta repertoires from the peripheral blood of 10 to 15 young patients with multiple sclerosis. The multiple sclerosis patients were children and adolescents ranging in age from roughly 6 to 15 years. The clonotype was recovered from a girl aged 10 to 17 with multiple sclerosis. The sequence links TRBV6-5 to TRBJ2-6, with TRBD1 perhaps the D gene, on 6 matching bases. What was sequenced was blood. The CDR3 protein sequence reads: CASSYSTGWGSGANVLTF. The DNA is TGTGCCAGCAGTTACTCGACAGGTTGGGGGTCTGGGGCCAACGTCCTGACTTTC.